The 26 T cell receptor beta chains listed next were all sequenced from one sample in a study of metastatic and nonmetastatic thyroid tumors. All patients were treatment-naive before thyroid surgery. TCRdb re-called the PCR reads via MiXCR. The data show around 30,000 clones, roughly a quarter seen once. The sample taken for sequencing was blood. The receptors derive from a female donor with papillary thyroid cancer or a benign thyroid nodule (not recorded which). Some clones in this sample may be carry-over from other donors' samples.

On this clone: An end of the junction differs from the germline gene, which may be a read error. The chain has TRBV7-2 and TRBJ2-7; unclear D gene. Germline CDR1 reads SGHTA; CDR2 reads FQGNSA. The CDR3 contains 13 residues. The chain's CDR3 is CARSLTALDEQYF. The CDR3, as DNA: TGTGCCAGAAGCTTAACAGCCTTGGACGAGCAGTACTTC. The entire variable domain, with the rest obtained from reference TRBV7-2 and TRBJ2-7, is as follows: GAGVSQSPSNKVTEKGKDVELRCDPISGHTALYWYRQSLGQGLEFLIYFQGNSAPDKSGLPSDRFSAERTGGSVSTLTIQRTQQEDSAVYLCARSLTALDEQYFGPGTRLTVT.

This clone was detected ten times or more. The CDR3 sequence is CSALAGVTDTQYF. The CDR3 DNA is TGCAGTGCCCTAGCGGGAGTAACGGATACGCAGTATTTT. The gene calls are TRBV20-1 and TRBJ2-3; 10 bases are shared with TRBD2. The CDR3 runs 13 residues. Germline V lookup: CDR1 DFQATT, CDR2 SNEGSKA (reference sequence). The trim removed 6 bases at V and 6 bases at J, leaving 6 bases unmatched.

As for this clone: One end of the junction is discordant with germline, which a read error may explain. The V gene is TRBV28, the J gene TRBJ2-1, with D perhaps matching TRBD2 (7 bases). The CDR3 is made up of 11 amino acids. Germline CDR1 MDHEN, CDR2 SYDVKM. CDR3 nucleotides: TGTGCCATCAGTTTAGGGGGGGTGCAGTTCTTC. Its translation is CAISLGGVQFF.

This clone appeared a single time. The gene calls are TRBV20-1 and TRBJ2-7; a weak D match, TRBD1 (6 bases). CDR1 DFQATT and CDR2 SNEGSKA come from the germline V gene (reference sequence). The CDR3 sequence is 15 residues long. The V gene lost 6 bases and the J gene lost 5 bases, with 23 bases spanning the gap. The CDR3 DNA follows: TGCAGTGCCCCATCACGGGACACGCGATCCAACGAGCAGTACTTC. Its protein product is CSAPSRDTRSNEQYF.

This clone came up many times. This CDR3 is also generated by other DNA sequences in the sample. The CDR3 nucleotides read TGCAGTGCCCACCCAGGGACAGACGGGAACATTCAGTACTTC. Its protein product is CSAHPGTDGNIQYF. The chain employs TRBV20-1 and TRBJ2-4; TRBD1 agrees at 7 bases. Germline V gene sequence: CDR1 DFQATT, CDR2 SNEGSKA (reference sequence). The CDR3 has 14 residues. J was trimmed by 7 bases and V by 6 bases; bases with no gene match: 12.

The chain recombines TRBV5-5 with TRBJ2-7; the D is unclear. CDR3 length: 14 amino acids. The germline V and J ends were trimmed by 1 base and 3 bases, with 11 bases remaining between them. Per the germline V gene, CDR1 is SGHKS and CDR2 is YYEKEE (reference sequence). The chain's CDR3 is CASSLRAGDYEQYF. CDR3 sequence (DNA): TGTGCCAGCAGCTTGAGGGCAGGAGACTACGAGCAGTACTTC. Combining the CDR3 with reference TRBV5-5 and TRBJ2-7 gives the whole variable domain DAGVTQSPTHLIKTRGQQVTLRCSPISGHKSVSWYQQVLGQGPQFIFQYYEKEERGRGNFPDRFSARQFPNYSSELNVNALLLGDSALYLCASSLRAGDYEQYFGPGTRLTVT.

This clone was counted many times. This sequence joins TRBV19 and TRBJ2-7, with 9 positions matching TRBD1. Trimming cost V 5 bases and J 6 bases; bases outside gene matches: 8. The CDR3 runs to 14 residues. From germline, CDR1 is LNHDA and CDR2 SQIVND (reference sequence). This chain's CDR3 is CASSSDRGRGEQYF. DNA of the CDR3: TGTGCCAGTAGTTCGGACAGGGGAAGGGGCGAGCAGTACTTC.

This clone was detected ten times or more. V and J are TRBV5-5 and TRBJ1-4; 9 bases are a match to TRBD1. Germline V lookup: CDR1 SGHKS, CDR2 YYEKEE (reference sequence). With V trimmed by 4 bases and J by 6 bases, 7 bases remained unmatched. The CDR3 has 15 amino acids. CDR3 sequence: CASSRGQGRDEKLFF. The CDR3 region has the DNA TGTGCCAGCAGCCGTGGACAGGGGAGGGATGAAAAACTGTTTTTT.

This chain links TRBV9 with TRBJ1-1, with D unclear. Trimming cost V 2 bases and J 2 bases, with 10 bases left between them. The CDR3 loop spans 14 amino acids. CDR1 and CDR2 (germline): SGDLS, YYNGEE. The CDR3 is CASSVPGINTEAFF. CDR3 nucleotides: TGTGCCAGCAGCGTCCCCGGAATTAACACTGAAGCTTTCTTT.

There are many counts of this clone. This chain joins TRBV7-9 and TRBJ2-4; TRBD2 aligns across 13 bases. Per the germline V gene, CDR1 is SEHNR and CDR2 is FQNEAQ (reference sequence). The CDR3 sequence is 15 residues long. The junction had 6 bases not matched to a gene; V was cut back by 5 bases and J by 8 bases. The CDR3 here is CASSPGLAGDDIQYF. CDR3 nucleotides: TGTGCCAGCAGCCCCGGACTAGCGGGAGATGACATTCAGTACTTC.

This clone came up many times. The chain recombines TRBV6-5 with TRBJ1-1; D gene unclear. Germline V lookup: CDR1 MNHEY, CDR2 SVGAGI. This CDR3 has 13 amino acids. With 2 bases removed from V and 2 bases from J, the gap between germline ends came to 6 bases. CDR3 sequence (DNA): TGTGCCAGCAGTTACGAGGCAAACACTGAAGCTTTCTTT. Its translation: CASSYEANTEAFF.

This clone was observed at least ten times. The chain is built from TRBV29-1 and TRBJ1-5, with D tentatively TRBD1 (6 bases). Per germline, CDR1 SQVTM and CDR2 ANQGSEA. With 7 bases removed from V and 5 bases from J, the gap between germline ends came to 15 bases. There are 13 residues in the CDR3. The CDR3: CSAVSRGDQPQHF. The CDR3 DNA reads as TGCAGCGCGGTCAGCAGGGGCGATCAGCCCCAGCATTTT.

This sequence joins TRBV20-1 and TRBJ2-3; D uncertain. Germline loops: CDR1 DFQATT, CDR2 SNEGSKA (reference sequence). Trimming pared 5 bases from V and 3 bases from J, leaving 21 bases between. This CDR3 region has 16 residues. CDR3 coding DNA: TGCAGTGCTGGACGCCTGACGGTAGGGCTTACAGATACGCAGTATTTT. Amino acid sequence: CSAGRLTVGLTDTQYF.

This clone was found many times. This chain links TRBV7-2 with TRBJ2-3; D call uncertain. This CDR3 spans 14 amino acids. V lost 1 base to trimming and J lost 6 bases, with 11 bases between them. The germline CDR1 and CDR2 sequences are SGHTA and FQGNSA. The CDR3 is CASSLVGHSDTQYF. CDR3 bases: TGTGCCAGCAGCTTAGTAGGGCATTCGGATACGCAGTATTTT.

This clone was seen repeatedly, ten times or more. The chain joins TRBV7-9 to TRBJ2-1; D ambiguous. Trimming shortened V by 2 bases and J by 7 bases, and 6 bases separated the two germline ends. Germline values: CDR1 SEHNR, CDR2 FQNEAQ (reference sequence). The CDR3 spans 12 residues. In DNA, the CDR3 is TGTGCCAGCAGCTTAAGCCGGAATGAGCAGTTCTTC. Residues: CASSLSRNEQFF. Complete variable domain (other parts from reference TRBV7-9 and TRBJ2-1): DTGVSQNPRHKITKRGQNVTFRCDPISEHNRLYWYRQTLGQGPEFLTYFQNEAQLEKSRLLSDRFSAERPKGSFSTLEIQRTEQGDSAMYLCASSLSRNEQFFGPGTRLTVL.

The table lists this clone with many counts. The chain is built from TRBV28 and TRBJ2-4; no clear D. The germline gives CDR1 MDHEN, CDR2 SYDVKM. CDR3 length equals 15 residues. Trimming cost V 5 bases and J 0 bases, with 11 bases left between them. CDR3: CASSPLSLAKNIQYF. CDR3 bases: TGTGCCAGCAGTCCCCTCAGTTTAGCCAAAAACATTCAGTACTTC.

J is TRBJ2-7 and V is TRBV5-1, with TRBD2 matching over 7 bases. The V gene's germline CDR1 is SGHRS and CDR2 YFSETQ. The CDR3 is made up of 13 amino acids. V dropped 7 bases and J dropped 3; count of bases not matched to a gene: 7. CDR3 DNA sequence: TGCGCCAGCCGCTCTTGCGGGAGCTACGAGCAGTACTTC. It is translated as CASRSCGSYEQYF.

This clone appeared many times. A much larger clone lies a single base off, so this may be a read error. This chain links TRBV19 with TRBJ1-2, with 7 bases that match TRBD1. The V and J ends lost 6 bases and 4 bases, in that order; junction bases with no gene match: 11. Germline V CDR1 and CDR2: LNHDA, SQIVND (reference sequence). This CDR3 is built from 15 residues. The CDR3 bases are TGTGCCAGTAGCACGAGACAGGGAAACTCCTATGGCTACACCTTC. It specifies CASSTRQGNSYGYTF.

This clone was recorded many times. CDR3 loop: CASSLDRVDSPLHF. The CDR3 region has the DNA TGCGCCAGCAGTTTGGACAGGGTTGATTCACCCCTCCACTTT. This sequence joins TRBV10-1 and TRBJ1-6, with TRBD1 matching over 8 bases. Germline V gene lookup returns CDR1 WNHNN and CDR2 SYGVQD (reference sequence). The V and J ends lost 5 bases and 8 bases, in that order; junction bases with no gene match: 5. CDR3 size: 14 residues.

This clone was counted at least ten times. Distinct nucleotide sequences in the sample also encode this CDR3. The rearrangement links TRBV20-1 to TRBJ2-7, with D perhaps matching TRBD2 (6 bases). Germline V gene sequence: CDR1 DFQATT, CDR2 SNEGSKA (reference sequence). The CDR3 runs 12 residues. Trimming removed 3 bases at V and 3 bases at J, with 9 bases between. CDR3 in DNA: TGCAGTGCTAGCCGCGGGGACTACGAGCAGTACTTC. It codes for CSASRGDYEQYF.

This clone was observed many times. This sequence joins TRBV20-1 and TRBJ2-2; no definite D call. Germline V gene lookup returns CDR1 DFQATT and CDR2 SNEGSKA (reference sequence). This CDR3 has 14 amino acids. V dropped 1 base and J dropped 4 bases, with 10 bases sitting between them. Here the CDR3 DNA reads TGCAGTGCTAGAGGAGGTAGACGCACCGGGGAGCTGTTTTTT. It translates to CSARGGRRTGELFF.

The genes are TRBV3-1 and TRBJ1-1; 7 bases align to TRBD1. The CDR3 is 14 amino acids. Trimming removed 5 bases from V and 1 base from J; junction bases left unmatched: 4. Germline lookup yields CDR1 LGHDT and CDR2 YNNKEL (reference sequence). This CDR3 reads CASSARDRNTEAFF. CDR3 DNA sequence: TGTGCCAGCAGCGCCCGGGACAGGAACACTGAAGCTTTCTTT.

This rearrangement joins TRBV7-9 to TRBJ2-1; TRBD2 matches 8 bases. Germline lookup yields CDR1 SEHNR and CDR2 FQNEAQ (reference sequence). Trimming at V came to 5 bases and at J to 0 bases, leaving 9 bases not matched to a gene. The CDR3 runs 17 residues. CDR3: CASSAGRLARSYNEQFF. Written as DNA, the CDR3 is TGTGCCAGCAGCGCCGGGAGACTAGCGCGCTCCTACAATGAGCAGTTCTTC.

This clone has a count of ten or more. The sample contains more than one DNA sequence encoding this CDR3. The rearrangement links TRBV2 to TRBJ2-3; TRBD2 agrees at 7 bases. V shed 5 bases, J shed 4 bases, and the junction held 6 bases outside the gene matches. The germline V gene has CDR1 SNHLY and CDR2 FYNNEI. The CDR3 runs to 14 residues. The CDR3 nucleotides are TGTGCCAGCAGTACTTCTCTAGCGGCAGATACGCAGTATTTT. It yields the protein CASSTSLAADTQYF.

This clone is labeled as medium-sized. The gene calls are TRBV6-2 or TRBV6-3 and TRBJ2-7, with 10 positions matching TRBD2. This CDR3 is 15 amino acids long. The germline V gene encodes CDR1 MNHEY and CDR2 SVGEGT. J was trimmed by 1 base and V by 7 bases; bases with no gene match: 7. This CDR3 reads CASKIGTSESYEQYF. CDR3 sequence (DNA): TGTGCCAGCAAGATTGGGACTAGCGAGTCCTACGAGCAGTACTTC.

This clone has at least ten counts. In DNA, the CDR3 is TGTGCCAGCAGTGCGGTGGGGGGCACTGAAGCTTTCTTT. It encodes CASSAVGGTEAFF. The rearrangement joins TRBV6-1 to TRBJ1-1, with a tentative D call TRBD1 (5 bases). This CDR3 contains 13 residues. Germline values: CDR1 MNHNS, CDR2 SASEGT. Trimming removed 4 bases from V and 4 bases from J, with 10 bases in between.